This T cell receptor beta chain came from a study of OX40 agonist ivuxolimab in advanced cancers. The table came from immunoSEQ multiplex PCR; TCRdb's copy has only in-frame clones and leaves some out. The data hold 50,000 to 60,000 clones, with around 90% observed a single time. Trimming took off 1 base at V and 2 bases at J, with 11 bases between the two ends. The length of the CDR3 is 16 residues. Germline V lookup: CDR1 LNHDA, CDR2 SQIVND (reference sequence). The material was CD4+ or CD8+ T cells sorted from blood, obtained in a trial of the OX40 agonist ivuxolimab. J is TRBJ2-2 and V is TRBV19; D not certain. The receptor comes from an adult with an advanced solid tumor such as melanoma, head and neck, liver or kidney cancer. The CDR3 coding sequence is TGTGCCAGTAGTATAGGAGAACAGACCAACACCGGGGAGCTGTTTTTT. This sequence encodes CASSIGEQTNTGELFF.